A single sample is the source of the 26 T cell receptor beta chains below, sequenced in a study of cytomegalovirus exposure and HLA in healthy donors. Primers: 60 Vbeta forward and 13 Jbeta reverse. Libraries were prepared by immunoSEQ multiplex PCR; TCRdb keeps only in-frame clonotypes and omits some of them. The table lists fewer than 95,000 clones, roughly 73% of them singletons. Sequenced sample: PBMCs. The receptors were gathered from a woman aged 40 to 50 in good health and CMV-seropositive.

This clone was found a few times. V is TRBV10-1 and J is TRBJ1-2; possibly TRBD1 for D (5 bases). V dropped 1 base and J dropped 8 bases, with 14 bases sitting between them. CDR3 length: 14 residues. Per germline, CDR1 WNHNN and CDR2 SYGVQD (reference sequence). CDR3 sequence reads: CASSEYSGSKGYTF. CDR3 nucleotide sequence: TGCGCCAGCAGTGAGTATTCAGGGTCGAAAGGCTACACCTTC.

The rearrangement links TRBV27 to TRBJ2-3; D may be TRBD2 (6 bases). Per germline, CDR1 MNHEY and CDR2 SMNVEV (reference sequence). The CDR3 extends over 15 amino acids. The germline V and J ends were trimmed by 3 bases and 1 base, with 11 bases remaining between them. The CDR3 here is CASSFRGVGTDTQYF. DNA of the CDR3: TGTGCCAGCAGTTTTCGCGGGGTCGGCACAGATACGCAGTATTTT.

This clone came up many times. This chain connects TRBV19 to TRBJ1-1, with D uncertain. V dropped 5 bases and J dropped 1 base, with 14 bases sitting between them. The CDR3 is 15 residues long. CDR1 and CDR2 from the germline V gene are LNHDA and SQIVND (reference sequence). The CDR3 DNA reads TGTGCCAGTAGTGCTGGGCCGGCCGGGAACACTGAAGCTTTCTTT. Encoded protein: CASSAGPAGNTEAFF.

The chain employs TRBV5-1 and TRBJ2-7, with 10 bases that match TRBD1. CDR3 length: 13 residues. Germline V gene data show CDR1 as SGHRS and CDR2 as YFSETQ. V trimming: 2 bases; J trimming: 7 bases; junction bases outside the gene matches: 3. CDR3 DNA sequence: TGCGCCAGCAGCTTCCCGGGACAGGGGGAGCAGTACTTC. Translating it yields CASSFPGQGEQYF.

The chain has TRBV27 and TRBJ2-1, with D unresolved. The germline CDR1 and CDR2 sequences are MNHEY and SMNVEV (reference sequence). The CDR3 is 12 residues long. Trimming shortened V by 3 bases and J by 5 bases, and 5 bases separated the two germline ends. CDR3 DNA sequence: TGTGCCAGCAGTTTGAACAACAATGAGCAGTTCTTC. Amino acids: CASSLNNNEQFF.

This chain uses TRBV5-1 with TRBJ1-3; D is possibly TRBD1 (6 bases). Trimming took 0 bases from V and 0 from J, leaving 13 bases between them. The CDR3 spans 17 residues. CDR1 and CDR2 (germline): SGHRS, YFSETQ. CDR3 sequence reads: CASSLGRGQSSGNTIYF. The CDR3 nucleotides read TGCGCCAGCAGCTTGGGCCGCGGACAGTCCTCTGGAAACACCATATATTTT.

This clone was seen once. This chain links TRBV28 with TRBJ1-1; D call uncertain. The V end was cut by 2 bases, the J end by 8 bases, with 9 bases between. The CDR3 contains 12 residues. CDR1 and CDR2 (germline): MDHEN, SYDVKM. Written as DNA, the CDR3 is TGTGCCAGCAGTTTACTTACAGACGAAGCTTTCTTT. Amino acids: CASSLLTDEAFF. Together with reference TRBV28 and TRBJ1-1, the CDR3 gives the full variable domain: DVKVTQSSRYLVKRTGEKVFLECVQDMDHENMFWYRQDPGLGLRLIYFSYDVKMKEKGDIPEGYSVSREKKERFSLILESASTNQTSMYLCASSLLTDEAFFGQGTRLTVV.

A word on this clone: Other DNA sequences in this specimen translate into the identical CDR3. The chain carries TRBV19 and TRBJ1-1, with a tentative D call TRBD1 (5 bases). The V end lost 2 bases, the J end lost 3 bases, and 7 bases lay between the germline ends. Per germline, CDR1 LNHDA and CDR2 SQIVND (reference sequence). The CDR3 sequence is 13 residues long. CDR3 in amino acids: CASSIKGDTEAFF. The CDR3, as DNA: TGTGCCAGTAGTATAAAAGGGGACACTGAAGCTTTCTTT.

This chain joins TRBV25-1 and TRBJ2-7; 8 nucleotides match TRBD1. CDR3 length: 13 residues. V trimming: 4 bases; J trimming: 2 bases; junction bases outside the gene matches: 1. Germline lookup yields CDR1 MGHDK and CDR2 SYGVNS. The CDR3 coding sequence is TGTGCCAGCAGTGGACAGGGGACCTACGAGCAGTACTTC. The encoded protein is CASSGQGTYEQYF.

This clone appeared once. This sequence joins TRBV28 and TRBJ1-5; 7 bases fit TRBD1. In germline, CDR1 is MDHEN, CDR2 SYDVKM. The ends lost 3 bases at V and 4 bases at J; junction bases unmatched: 9. The length of the CDR3 is 16 residues. The CDR3 DNA is TGTGCCAGCAGTTTGATCGACAGGGCTACAAATCAGCCCCAGCATTTT. Protein product: CASSLIDRATNQPQHF.

This sequence joins TRBV10-1 and TRBJ2-7, with 9 bases fitting TRBD2. Trimming cost V 2 bases and J 4 bases; bases outside gene matches: 12. Germline V gene sequence: CDR1 WNHNN, CDR2 SYGVQD (reference sequence). The CDR3 sequence is 17 residues long. CDR3 protein: CASSEMGLAGKAYEQYF. The CDR3 nucleotides are TGCGCCAGCAGTGAGATGGGACTAGCTGGAAAAGCTTACGAGCAGTACTTC.

A word on this clone: Since a far larger clone is one base different, this is likely a read error. This chain's CDR3 is CCVESIQAINTEAFF. The CDR3 coding sequence is TGCTGCGTTGAATCTATACAGGCCATCAACACTGAAGCTTTCTTT. V and J are TRBV29-1 and TRBJ1-1; D might be TRBD1 (5 bases). The CDR3 runs 15 residues. Germline CDR1 SQVTM, CDR2 ANQGSEA.

The V call is TRBV7-4, the J call TRBJ1-6; 7 bases line up with TRBD1. The CDR3 spans 20 residues. The germline CDR1 and CDR2 sequences are SGHVT and SQSDAQ. J gave up 4 bases and V 1 base, and 16 bases lay outside the gene matches. CDR3 region: CASSLVPHRGSRTYNSPLHF. CDR3 DNA: TGTGCCAGCAGCTTAGTCCCCCACAGGGGCTCCCGGACGTATAATTCACCCCTCCACTTT.

The chain combines TRBV27 with TRBJ2-7, with 7 bases aligning to TRBD2. Trimming took 3 bases from V and 2 from J; bases not matched to a gene: 10. The CDR3 loop spans 16 amino acids. Germline V CDR1 and CDR2: MNHEY, SMNVEV (reference sequence). The CDR3 bases are TGTGCCAGCAGTTTTGGGAGGGGAGGGGAACCCTACGAGCAGTACTTC. This encodes CASSFGRGGEPYEQYF.

This clone was observed a few times. The chain links TRBV11-2 to TRBJ1-6; D unclear. CDR1 is SGHAT, CDR2 FQNNGV, per germline. V was clipped by 2 bases and J by 14 bases, with 13 bases between them. This CDR3 is 13 amino acids long. CDR3 DNA sequence: TGTGCCAGCAGCTTATTGGAGGGAGTGGCCCTCCACTTT. Translating it yields CASSLLEGVALHF.

The J gene is TRBJ2-5, the V gene TRBV4-3; a possible D gene is TRBD2 (5 bases). The CDR3 is 13 residues long. Germline-derived CDR1 and CDR2 are LGHNA and YSLEER. V gave up 4 bases and J gave up 5 bases, with 11 bases separating them. In DNA, the CDR3 is TGCGCCAGCAGCCCGGAGGTGGCGGAGACCCAGTACTTC. The encoded protein is CASSPEVAETQYF.

The chain uses TRBV11-2 and TRBJ2-7; 8 bases map to TRBD1. Germline CDR1 is SGHAT and CDR2 is FQNNGV. There are 15 residues in the CDR3. V was clipped by 4 bases and J by 2 bases; unmatched bases: 7. Here the CDR3 reads CASSSVGQGAYEQYF. The DNA for the CDR3 is TGTGCCAGCAGCTCCGTTGGACAGGGAGCCTACGAGCAGTACTTC.

The gene calls are TRBV7-2 and TRBJ2-3, with TRBD2 identical over 12 bases. CDR3 length: 16 residues. CDR1 SGHTA and CDR2 FQGNSA come from the germline V gene. V shed 5 bases and J 3 bases; nucleotides not matched to a gene: 6. The CDR3 bases are TGTGCCAGCAGCAAGACTAGCGGGAGTGGGACAGATACGCAGTATTTT. Its translation is CASSKTSGSGTDTQYF. Combining the CDR3 with reference TRBV7-2 and TRBJ2-3 gives the whole variable domain GAGVSQSPSNKVTEKGKDVELRCDPISGHTALYWYRQSLGQGLEFLIYFQGNSAPDKSGLPSDRFSAERTGGSVSTLTIQRTQQEDSAVYLCASSKTSGSGTDTQYFGPGTRLTVL.

V usage is TRBV19 and J usage is TRBJ1-5, with 8 bases aligning to TRBD1. Germline V gene data show CDR1 as LNHDA and CDR2 as SQIVND (reference sequence). Losses at the gene ends were 4 bases for V and 2 bases for J; bases not matched to a gene: 7. This CDR3 region has 16 residues. The CDR3, as DNA: TGTGCCAGTAGTACATGGACAGGGCGCGGCAATCAGCCCCAGCATTTT. Translated, it gives CASSTWTGRGNQPQHF.

V gene TRBV4-2 combines with J gene TRBJ2-5; TRBD2 matches 12 bases. The germline CDR1 and CDR2 sequences are LGHNA and YNFKEQ. The V and J ends lost 0 bases and 2 bases, in that order; junction bases with no gene match: 4. The CDR3 has 17 amino acids. CDR3: CASSQDRLAGEQETQYF. The CDR3 DNA reads TGTGCCAGCAGCCAAGATCGACTAGCGGGAGAACAAGAGACCCAGTACTTC.

The chain employs TRBV6-1 and TRBJ1-1; 10 nucleotides match TRBD1. The CDR3 totals 15 residues. The V segment lost 3 bases and the J segment 1 base; nucleotides outside the gene matches: 2. From germline, CDR1 is MNHNS and CDR2 SASEGT. The CDR3 bases are TGTGCCAGCAGTGACTGGGACAGGGGGAACACTGAAGCTTTCTTT. This sequence encodes CASSDWDRGNTEAFF.

V is TRBV7-2 and J is TRBJ1-4; 8 bases fit TRBD1. Germline V CDR1 and CDR2: SGHTA, FQGNSA. V dropped 8 bases and J dropped 8; count of bases not matched to a gene: 7. The CDR3 has 13 residues. CDR3 DNA: TGTGCCAGCTCGAGAGGGACAGGAGAAAAACTGTTTTTT. This codes for CASSRGTGEKLFF.

This sequence joins TRBV6-4 and TRBJ1-1; weak D call: TRBD1 (5 bases). V was trimmed by 4 bases and J by 6 bases, leaving 15 bases between them. The germline CDR1 and CDR2 sequences are MRHNA and SNTAGT. There are 14 residues in the CDR3. CDR3 sequence (DNA): TGTGCCAGCAGTGCGGGGGGGACGAGCGCTGAAGCTTTCTTT. Translation: CASSAGGTSAEAFF.

This clone has just a few counts. This chain connects TRBV7-2 to TRBJ1-2, with 7 nucleotides matching TRBD1. Germline lookup yields CDR1 SGHTA and CDR2 FQGNSA. The V and J ends lost 0 bases and 2 bases, in that order; junction bases with no gene match: 6. This CDR3 region has 16 residues. The CDR3 DNA reads as TGTGCCAGCAGCTTAGCAAACAGGGGTTTCAACTATGGCTACACCTTC. Translated: CASSLANRGFNYGYTF.

The chain combines TRBV4-1 with TRBJ2-2; TRBD1 matches at 8 bases. The CDR3 is 14 amino acids. V was clipped by 2 bases and J by 7 bases; unmatched bases: 3. Germline V gene lookup returns CDR1 MGHRA and CDR2 YSYEKL. As DNA, the CDR3 is TGCGCCAGCAGCCAACAGGGGGCTAACGGGGAGCTGTTTTTT. Residues: CASSQQGANGELFF.

The chain links TRBV9 to TRBJ1-1, with TRBD1 identical over 8 bases. Germline V CDR1 and CDR2: SGDLS, YYNGEE. CDR3 size: 15 residues. Losses at the gene ends were 0 bases for V and 3 bases for J; bases not matched to a gene: 4. CDR3 loop: CASSVVGQGDTEAFF. The CDR3 bases are TGTGCCAGCAGCGTAGTAGGACAGGGAGACACTGAAGCTTTCTTT.